This T cell receptor beta chain was retrieved from a study of blood T cell repertoires in COVID-19. Study as a whole: Collection of acute and convalescent COVID-19 samples took place in the United States, Italy and Spain. T cells, B-cell-depleted T cells, or PBMCs provided the cDNA or gDNA that served as material.

Per the authors' pipeline: Amplification with reference gene primers provided the estimates of nucleated cell counts. The protocol was immunoSEQ multiplex PCR, while the TCRdb copy is restricted to in-frame clones and leaves out a portion. V and J calls and clone size are those listed in that table; D and trimming were worked out from the DNA. The sample lists about 330,000 clones, around 86% occurring once. Losses at the gene ends were 2 bases for V and 7 bases for J; bases not matched to a gene: 7. CDR3 length equals 15 residues. CDR1 LGHDT and CDR2 YNNKEL come from the germline V gene (reference sequence).

The receptor was isolated from a woman in her 50s with acute or convalescent COVID-19. Sequencing was performed on peripheral blood. This chain connects TRBV3-1 (or the pseudogene TRBV3-2) to TRBJ2-7; 11 bases are shared with TRBD2. This CDR3 is CASSQIAGGPREQYF. The CDR3 region has the DNA TGTGCCAGCAGCCAAATAGCGGGAGGGCCAAGGGAGCAGTACTTC.